These 23 T cell receptor beta chains were sequenced from one sample in a study of blood T cell repertoires in COVID-19 (dated by TCRdb to the early 2020s). Library method: the immunoSEQ multiplex PCR assay. TCRdb re-hosts the immuneACCESS table, in-frame sequences only. Its copies lack some clones; in the studies checked, an unresolved V gene accounts for under half of them, and the cause for the rest is not known. For this sample the table gives about 410,000 clones, of which 90% were detected only once. Roughly 0.66% of the sample goes to the ten largest clones. Sequenced: PBMCs or T cells enriched from blood (not recorded which). The receptors were sampled from a man aged 18 to 30 who had recovered from COVID-19.

CDR3 region: CASSLEGQGNTIYF. The CDR3 DNA reads TGCGCCAGCAGCTTGGAGGGACAGGGAAACACCATATATTTT. V is TRBV5-1 and J is TRBJ1-3; 7 bases are a match to TRBD1. The CDR3 is made up of 14 amino acids. Germline trimming cut 0 bases from V and 4 bases from J; bases unmatched to any gene: 1. Germline lookup yields CDR1 SGHRS and CDR2 YFSETQ.

The chain recombines TRBV28 with TRBJ2-3; 10 nucleotides agree with TRBD2. The CDR3 covers 17 residues. With V trimmed by 3 bases and J by 2 bases, 8 bases remained unmatched. Germline CDR1 MDHEN, CDR2 SYDVKM. CDR3 coding DNA: TGTGCCAGCAGTTTTACCCGTGGACTAGCGGACACAGATACGCAGTATTTT. Residues: CASSFTRGLADTDTQYF. Drawing the rest from reference TRBV28 and TRBJ2-3, the complete variable domain is DVKVTQSSRYLVKRTGEKVFLECVQDMDHENMFWYRQDPGLGLRLIYFSYDVKMKEKGDIPEGYSVSREKKERFSLILESASTNQTSMYLCASSFTRGLADTDTQYFGPGTRLTVL.

This clone was picked up one time. The CDR3 bases are TGTGCCAGCTCACCAGGGGCCGAGACCCAGTACTTC. This sequence encodes CASSPGAETQYF. The chain recombines TRBV18 with TRBJ2-5, with a possible D match to TRBD1 (5 bases). Germline V gene sequence: CDR1 KGHSH, CDR2 LQKENI. The CDR3 contains 12 residues. Trimming cost V 2 bases and J 5 bases, with 6 bases left between them. The whole variable domain, filled in from reference TRBV18 and TRBJ2-5, reads NAGVMQNPRHLVRRRGQEARLRCSPMKGHSHVYWYRQLPEEGLKFMVYLQKENIIDESGMPKERFSAEFPKEGPSILRIQQVVRGDSAAYFCASSPGAETQYFGPGTRLLVL.

The chain carries TRBV7-3 and TRBJ2-7; D uncertain. V gave up 6 bases and J gave up 1 base, with 13 bases separating them. Germline V gives CDR1 SGHTA, CDR2 FQGTGA. The CDR3 is 14 amino acids. The CDR3 DNA reads TGTGCCAGCAGTCCTGACTTACATTCCTACGAGCAGTACTTC. Protein sequence: CASSPDLHSYEQYF.

This chain connects TRBV20-1 to TRBJ1-4; D not certain. This CDR3 has 14 amino acids. Germline V CDR1 and CDR2: DFQATT, SNEGSKA (reference sequence). V lost 6 bases, J lost 7 bases, and 18 bases lay in between. The CDR3 nucleotides read TGCAGTGCCAGTCCGGGTTCCGAGGGTGAAAAACTGTTTTTT. It codes for CSASPGSEGEKLFF.

The genes are TRBV30 and TRBJ1-1; 7 bases are a match to TRBD1. Germline V gives CDR1 GTSNPN, CDR2 SVGIG (reference sequence). There are 13 residues in the CDR3. J was trimmed by 5 bases and V by 5 bases; bases with no gene match: 8. The CDR3 here is CAWATGVRTEAFF. CDR3 sequence (DNA): TGTGCCTGGGCTACAGGGGTTCGGACTGAAGCTTTCTTT.

In its sample, this clone was seen a few times. The rearrangement joins TRBV24-1 to TRBJ2-2, with unresolved D. Trimming stripped 3 bases from V and 8 bases from J, with 6 bases between. This CDR3 contains 12 residues. In germline, CDR1 is KGHDR, CDR2 SFDVKD. As DNA, the CDR3 is TGTGCCACCAGTGATCGAGATGGGGAGCTGTTTTTT. As protein: CATSDRDGELFF.

The chain has TRBV29-1 and TRBJ2-1; D possibly corresponds to TRBD2 (5 bases). The germline V and J ends were trimmed by 5 bases and 14 bases, with 22 bases remaining between them. CDR1 is SQVTM, CDR2 ANQGSEA, per germline. The CDR3 is 13 residues long. The CDR3 coding sequence is TGCAGCGTTCTGACTCCGCTCCGAGGGTTCGAGTTCTTC. Amino acid sequence: CSVLTPLRGFEFF.

The V call is TRBV5-1, the J call TRBJ1-2; D perhaps matches TRBD1 (5 bases). Germline loops: CDR1 SGHRS, CDR2 YFSETQ. The germline V and J ends were trimmed by 2 bases and 4 bases, with 12 bases remaining between them. This CDR3 is built from 14 residues. CDR3 loop: CASSFDQGGYGYTF. CDR3 nucleotide sequence: TGCGCCAGCAGCTTCGATCAGGGTGGCTATGGCTACACCTTC. Combining the CDR3 with reference TRBV5-1 and TRBJ1-2 gives the whole variable domain KAGVTQTPRYLIKTRGQQVTLSCSPISGHRSVSWYQQTPGQGLQFLFEYFSETQRNKGNFPGRFSGRQFSNSRSEMNVSTLELGDSALYLCASSFDQGGYGYTFGSGTRLTVV.

The gene calls are TRBV7-9 and TRBJ1-5; no clear D gene. The CDR3 has 14 residues. Germline lookup yields CDR1 SEHNR and CDR2 FQNEAQ (reference sequence). V lost 4 bases to trimming and J lost 5 bases, with 12 bases between them. The CDR3 loop is CASSSQRPDQPQHF. CDR3 in DNA: TGTGCCAGCAGCTCCCAACGCCCAGATCAGCCCCAGCATTTT. The full variable domain, completed using reference TRBV7-9 and TRBJ1-5, is DTGVSQNPRHKITKRGQNVTFRCDPISEHNRLYWYRQTLGQGPEFLTYFQNEAQLEKSRLLSDRFSAERPKGSFSTLEIQRTEQGDSAMYLCASSSQRPDQPQHFGDGTRLSIL.

The chain has TRBV7-8 and TRBJ1-5; 7 nucleotides match TRBD1. Germline V gives CDR1 SGHVS, CDR2 FQNEAQ. The J segment lost 7 bases and the V segment lost 2 bases, leaving 5 bases of the junction unmatched. The CDR3 consists of 14 residues. The CDR3 sequence is CASSLTGDGQPQHF. The CDR3 DNA is TGTGCCAGCAGCTTAACAGGGGATGGGCAGCCCCAGCATTTT. The variable domain in full, with the rest retrieved from reference TRBV7-8 and TRBJ1-5, is GAGVSQSPRYKVAKRGQDVALRCDPISGHVSLFWYQQALGQGPEFLTYFQNEAQLDKSGLPSDRFFAERPEGSVSTLKIQRTQQEDSAVYLCASSLTGDGQPQHFGDGTRLSIL.

The rearrangement joins TRBV7-2 to TRBJ2-6, with TRBD2 as a possible D gene (5 bases). Germline V gene data show CDR1 as SGHTA and CDR2 as FQGNSA. CDR3 length equals 13 residues. Deletions cut 11 bases from V and 3 bases from J, with 11 bases between. This CDR3 reads CAHQTNGANVLTF. DNA of the CDR3: TGTGCCCACCAGACTAATGGGGCCAACGTCCTGACTTTC.

This sequence joins TRBV9 and TRBJ2-7; weak D call: TRBD2 (5 bases). V shed 0 bases and J shed 0 bases, with 10 bases lying between them. Looked up from germline, CDR1 is SGDLS and CDR2 is YYNGEE. The CDR3 contains 15 residues. CDR3 in amino acids: CASSVDSAPSYEQYF. The CDR3 nucleotides read TGTGCCAGCAGCGTAGATAGCGCACCCTCCTACGAGCAGTACTTC.

The chain employs TRBV11-3 and TRBJ2-5; D unclear. V was pared by 1 base and J by 0 bases, with 6 bases between. Germline V lookup: CDR1 SGHNT, CDR2 YENEEA. This CDR3 region has 14 residues. The DNA of the CDR3 is TGTGCCAGCAGCTTAGGCCGGTACCAAGAGACCCAGTACTTC. Translated, it gives CASSLGRYQETQYF. The full variable domain, completed using reference TRBV11-3 and TRBJ2-5, is EAGVVQSPRYKIIEKKQPVAFWCNPISGHNTLYWYLQNLGQGPELLIRYENEEAVDDSQLPKDRFSAERLKGVDSTLKIQPAELGDSAVYLCASSLGRYQETQYFGPGTRLLVL.

This clone has only one observation. V is TRBV30 and J is TRBJ2-5; TRBD2 aligns across 12 bases. The ends lost 2 bases at V and 5 bases at J; junction bases unmatched: 9. The CDR3 spans 16 residues. CDR1 is GTSNPN, CDR2 SVGIG, per germline (reference sequence). CDR3 region: CAWSSGLAGPSETQYF. As DNA, the CDR3 is TGTGCCTGGAGTTCTGGACTAGCGGGACCCTCTGAGACCCAGTACTTC.

V usage is TRBV15 and J usage is TRBJ1-1, with D possibly matching TRBD1 (6 bases). The V and J ends lost 5 bases and 4 bases respectively, with 8 bases between them. Per the germline V gene, CDR1 is LNHNV and CDR2 is YYDKDF (reference sequence). The length of the CDR3 is 12 residues. DNA for the CDR3: TGTGCCACCAGCTCCAGGGGCACTGAAGCTTTCTTT. Its translation: CATSSRGTEAFF.

The chain recombines TRBV10-2 with TRBJ2-7; a weak D match, TRBD2 (7 bases). CDR3 length: 17 amino acids. V dropped 6 bases and J dropped 9 bases, with 30 bases sitting between them. The germline V gene has CDR1 WSHSY and CDR2 SAAADI. The CDR3 DNA reads as TGCGCCAGCAGCGAAGGATTGGGGGGGCCTACGAGCTTCGGGCAGTACTTC. Protein: CASSEGLGGPTSFGQYF.

J is TRBJ1-1 and V is TRBV5-1, with D perhaps matching TRBD1 (5 bases). Germline loops: CDR1 SGHRS, CDR2 YFSETQ. Trimming removed 4 bases from V and 0 bases from J, with 13 bases in between. This CDR3 has 15 residues. CDR3 sequence: CASSGRTHMNTEAFF. The CDR3 DNA follows: TGCGCCAGCAGCGGGAGGACACACATGAACACTGAAGCTTTCTTT.

The rearrangement joins TRBV13 to TRBJ1-4; 7 nucleotides align to TRBD1. CDR1 and CDR2 (germline): PRHDT, FYEKMQ (reference sequence). This CDR3 contains 19 residues. Trimming cost V 3 bases and J 5 bases; bases outside gene matches: 18. The CDR3 bases are TGTGCCAGCAGCTTGCGCCGGTGGAACACGGGACAGTCAAATGAAAAACTGTTTTTT. Translated, it gives CASSLRRWNTGQSNEKLFF.

This clone was counted once. J is TRBJ2-7 and V is TRBV28; 10 bases match TRBD1. Germline loops: CDR1 MDHEN, CDR2 SYDVKM. This CDR3 spans 14 amino acids. J lost 3 bases, V lost 2 bases, and 1 base had no gene match. The CDR3 coding sequence is TGTGCCAGCAGTTTAAGGGACAGGGGCTACGAGCAGTACTTC. Its protein product is CASSLRDRGYEQYF.

V usage is TRBV19 and J usage is TRBJ2-2; possibly TRBD2 for D (5 bases). CDR1 LNHDA and CDR2 SQIVND come from the germline V gene (reference sequence). This CDR3 is built from 13 residues. V gave up 5 bases and J gave up 5 bases, with 9 bases separating them. The CDR3 region has the DNA TGTGCCAGTAGTTCCCCGGGGACCGGGGAGCTGTTTTTT. Amino acid sequence: CASSSPGTGELFF.

The chain uses TRBV3-1 (or the pseudogene TRBV3-2) and TRBJ1-6; D uncertain. Trimming took 4 bases from V and 0 from J, leaving 7 bases between them. This CDR3 has 15 residues. From germline, CDR1 is LGHDT and CDR2 YNNKEL (reference sequence). DNA of the CDR3: TGTGCCAGCAGCCCCGGGAGCTCCTATAATTCACCCCTCCACTTT. It codes for CASSPGSSYNSPLHF.

The V and J genes are TRBV2 and TRBJ2-2; 8 bases are shared with TRBD2. Trimming at V came to 8 bases and at J to 7 bases, leaving 12 bases not matched to a gene. Germline-derived CDR1 and CDR2 are SNHLY and FYNNEI. This CDR3 is built from 15 residues. Here the CDR3 DNA reads TGTGCCAGCCGCCCGTGGCGGGGGGTGGTCGGGGAGCTGTTTTTT. Translated: CASRPWRGVVGELFF.